Below are 25 T cell receptor beta chains sequenced from a single sample in a study of response to subunit inactivated influenza vaccine. TCRdb independently ran MiXCR on the RT-PCR reads; one entry per CDR3 protein. The sample carries 500,000 to 650,000 distinct CDR3 sequences, 7.6% recorded once. Sequencing was performed on PBMCs from blood, taken approximately 25 months after vaccination. The origin of the receptors is a man aged 50 to 75 who received an inactivated influenza vaccine.

As to this clonotype: One base away lies a much larger clone, so this may be a sequencing read error. The chain carries TRBV12-3 or TRBV12-4 and TRBJ1-3; no firm D call. The CDR3 is made up of 10 amino acids. This CDR3 is CASRGNTKYF. DNA for the CDR3: TGTGCCAGCAGGGGAAACACCAAATATTTT.

This clonotype was found a few times. CDR3 sequence reads: CASSIRGLGQPQHF. CDR3 nucleotides: TGTGCCAGTAGTATCCGGGGCCTCGGTCAGCCCCAGCATTTT. The chain uses TRBV19 and TRBJ1-5; possibly TRBD1 for D (5 bases). The CDR3 totals 14 residues. Germline CDR1 LNHDA, CDR2 SQIVND (reference sequence). V shed 3 bases and J shed 6 bases, with 12 bases lying between them.

This clonotype was recorded many times. This chain connects TRBV4-3 to TRBJ2-5, with 12 bases aligning to TRBD2. Trimming took 0 bases from V and 5 from J; bases not matched to a gene: 7. This CDR3 comprises 17 residues. The germline CDR1 and CDR2 sequences are LGHNA and YSLEER. CDR3 bases: TGCGCCAGCAGCCAAGAGAGATTGCTAGCGGGGGGGGAGACCCAGTACTTC. Its translation is CASSQERLLAGGETQYF.

This clonotype has a handful of counts. The chain joins TRBV12-3 or TRBV12-4 to TRBJ1-1; 9 bases line up with TRBD1. The CDR3 runs to 13 residues. J was trimmed by 10 bases and V by 7 bases; bases with no gene match: 10. CDR3 DNA sequence: TGTGCCAGCATTCCGGGACAGGGAGTGTCAGCTTTCTTT. Amino acid sequence: CASIPGQGVSAFF.

This clonotype was observed many times. The V gene is TRBV20-1, the J gene TRBJ2-7; D not certain. Trimming cost V 0 bases and J 4 bases, with 16 bases left between them. The CDR3 consists of 15 residues. Germline-derived CDR1 and CDR2 are DFQATT and SNEGSKA (reference sequence). The DNA of the CDR3 is TGCAGTGCTAGAGATTTCTCTACAAGCACGTACGAGCAGTACTTC. This encodes CSARDFSTSTYEQYF.

This clonotype was found a few times. The chain employs TRBV27 and TRBJ2-2; possibly TRBD1 for D (6 bases). Germline V gene data show CDR1 as MNHEY and CDR2 as SMNVEV (reference sequence). Trimming stripped 7 bases from V and 5 bases from J, with 14 bases between. The CDR3 covers 14 residues. As DNA, the CDR3 is TGTGCCAGCAACCCGTCCAGGGGTACCGGGGAGCTGTTTTTT. It yields the protein CASNPSRGTGELFF.

This clonotype was counted a few times. The V call is TRBV20-1, the J call TRBJ1-1, with unresolved D. CDR1 is DFQATT, CDR2 SNEGSKA, per germline (reference sequence). The germline V and J ends were trimmed by 5 bases and 1 base, with 11 bases remaining between them. The CDR3 loop spans 13 amino acids. Here the CDR3 reads CSAPLNRNTEAFF. CDR3 DNA sequence: TGCAGTGCTCCTCTCAACCGGAACACTGAAGCTTTCTTT.

This clonotype was seen at least ten times. This chain connects TRBV29-1 to TRBJ1-1; the D gene is possibly TRBD1 (6 bases). CDR3 length: 14 residues. Germline V gives CDR1 SQVTM, CDR2 ANQGSEA. V was shortened by 3 bases and J by 1 base, with 12 bases between the two germline ends. The CDR3 sequence is CSVDVGGRNTEAFF. The DNA of the CDR3 is TGCAGCGTTGATGTGGGGGGCAGGAACACTGAAGCTTTCTTT.

The chain carries TRBV12-3 or TRBV12-4 and TRBJ1-2; the D is unclear. Trimming cost V 3 bases and J 0 bases, with 11 bases left between them. This CDR3 comprises 15 residues. CDR3 loop: CASSFLAEANYGYTF. DNA of the CDR3: TGTGCCAGCAGTTTTTTAGCAGAAGCTAACTATGGCTACACCTTC.

This clonotype was picked up a small number of times. The genes are TRBV12-3 or TRBV12-4 and TRBJ2-4; 11 positions match TRBD2. Trimming cost V 4 bases and J 1 base; bases outside gene matches: 0. The CDR3 extends over 15 amino acids. As DNA, the CDR3 is TGTGCCAGCAGTTCTAGCGGGGGGGCCAAAAACATTCAGTACTTC. As protein: CASSSSGGAKNIQYF.

This clonotype was seen a handful of times. The chain uses TRBV9 and TRBJ1-1; D gene ambiguous. The CDR3 loop spans 15 amino acids. CDR1 and CDR2 from the germline V gene are SGDLS and YYNGEE. The V and J ends lost 0 bases and 1 base respectively, with 10 bases between them. In DNA form, the CDR3 reads TGTGCCAGCAGCGTAGGTGGCCTCCCGAACACTGAAGCTTTCTTT. Encoded protein: CASSVGGLPNTEAFF.

The CDR3 reads CASSLRGLAGYEQYF. The CDR3 DNA reads as TGTGCCAGCAGTTTAAGAGGACTAGCGGGCTACGAGCAGTACTTC. The V call is TRBV12-3 or TRBV12-4, the J call TRBJ2-7; 11 nucleotides agree with TRBD2. CDR3 size: 15 residues. The V and J ends lost 2 bases and 3 bases, in that order; junction bases with no gene match: 3.

This clonotype was observed at least ten times. The chain joins TRBV5-1 to TRBJ1-5; possible D gene TRBD1, 6 bases. Trimming stripped 5 bases from V and 3 bases from J, with 15 bases between. This CDR3 is 15 amino acids long. Germline CDR1 reads SGHRS; CDR2 reads YFSETQ. The CDR3 sequence: CASRVGGATNQPQHF. The CDR3 region has the DNA TGCGCCAGCAGGGTGGGGGGGGCTACCAATCAGCCCCAGCATTTT.

The V call is TRBV12-3 or TRBV12-4, the J call TRBJ2-5, with TRBD2 matching 8 bases. The CDR3 spans 15 residues. The J segment lost 4 bases and the V segment lost 7 bases, leaving 11 bases of the junction unmatched. CDR3: CASTQGPGGAETQYF. As DNA, the CDR3 is TGTGCCAGCACTCAAGGCCCCGGGGGGGCAGAGACCCAGTACTTC.

Many counts were recorded for this clonotype. This sequence joins TRBV4-2 and TRBJ2-7; D is possibly TRBD2 (5 bases). V lost 0 bases to trimming and J lost 4 bases, with 7 bases between them. Germline CDR1 LGHNA, CDR2 YNFKEQ. This CDR3 has 13 residues. CDR3 nucleotides: TGTGCCAGCAGCCAAGATTCGGGATACGAGCAGTACTTC. This sequence encodes CASSQDSGYEQYF.

This clonotype was observed a few times. The V gene is TRBV4-2, the J gene TRBJ2-2; the D is unclear. Germline V CDR1 and CDR2: LGHNA, YNFKEQ. CDR3 length: 14 amino acids. Deletions cut 0 bases from V and 6 bases from J, with 8 bases between. CDR3 amino acids: CASSQDRAPGELFF. In DNA form, the CDR3 reads TGTGCCAGCAGCCAAGATCGAGCCCCCGGGGAGCTGTTTTTT.

The chain carries TRBV7-2 and TRBJ2-1; 11 bases match TRBD2. The CDR3 runs 15 residues. Germline values: CDR1 SGHTA, CDR2 FQGNSA. Losses at the gene ends were 3 bases for V and 4 bases for J; bases not matched to a gene: 2. CDR3 sequence reads: CASSLTSGVYNEQFF. The CDR3, as DNA: TGTGCCAGCAGCTTGACTAGCGGGGTTTACAATGAGCAGTTCTTC.

This clonotype was seen many times. Written as DNA, the CDR3 is TGTGCCAGCAGTTTCATCACTTTCGCGAAGAGCACTGAAGCTTTCTTT. The encoded protein is CASSFITFAKSTEAFF. This rearrangement joins TRBV28 to TRBJ1-1; D call uncertain. The V gene's germline CDR1 is MDHEN and CDR2 SYDVKM. The CDR3 contains 16 residues. Trimming stripped 3 bases from V and 4 bases from J, with 18 bases between.

This clonotype has just a few counts. The chain employs TRBV20-1 and TRBJ2-1; 10 bases match TRBD1. CDR1 is DFQATT, CDR2 SNEGSKA, per germline (reference sequence). V dropped 0 bases and J dropped 15; count of bases not matched to a gene: 2. This CDR3 contains 11 residues. The CDR3 coding sequence is TGCAGTGCTAGAGAGGACAGGGGGGGGTTCTTC. This encodes CSAREDRGGFF.

This clonotype was seen repeatedly, ten times or more. The V gene is TRBV12-3 or TRBV12-4, the J gene TRBJ1-2; possibly TRBD1 for D (5 bases). Deletions cut 5 bases from V and 3 bases from J, with 16 bases between. The CDR3 contains 15 residues. The CDR3 region is CASSGGVGADYGYTF. The DNA for the CDR3 is TGTGCCAGCAGTGGGGGGGTGGGAGCGGACTATGGCTACACCTTC.

This clonotype was seen only a few times. V gene TRBV19 combines with J gene TRBJ2-2, with 7 bases identical to TRBD2. CDR1 LNHDA and CDR2 SQIVND come from the germline V gene (reference sequence). The CDR3 contains 13 residues. V shed 3 bases, J shed 6 bases, and the junction held 1 base outside the gene matches. CDR3 sequence reads: CASSITSAGELFF. The CDR3, as DNA: TGTGCCAGTAGTATCACTAGCGCCGGGGAGCTGTTTTTT.

This clonotype came up many times. This chain's CDR3 is CATSDPGPRGNEQFF. The CDR3 nucleotides read TGTGCCACCAGTGACCCAGGCCCCAGGGGCAATGAGCAGTTCTTC. The chain combines TRBV24-1 with TRBJ2-1; D possibly corresponds to TRBD1 (6 bases). Germline V gene sequence: CDR1 KGHDR, CDR2 SFDVKD. CDR3 length: 15 residues. Trimming shortened V by 4 bases and J by 6 bases, and 15 bases separated the two germline ends.

The chain carries TRBV5-1 and TRBJ2-7; D may be TRBD2 (6 bases). This CDR3 has 14 amino acids. With 4 bases removed from V and 3 bases from J, the gap between germline ends came to 14 bases. From germline, CDR1 is SGHRS and CDR2 YFSETQ. This CDR3 reads CASSPGGRNYEQYF. The CDR3 bases are TGCGCCAGCAGCCCCGGGGGTCGGAACTACGAGCAGTACTTC.

This clonotype was detected a few times. The chain couples TRBV4-2 to TRBJ2-7; 7 nucleotides agree with TRBD2. The CDR3 consists of 13 residues. Germline V lookup: CDR1 LGHNA, CDR2 YNFKEQ. V shed 0 bases, J shed 6 bases, and the junction held 2 bases outside the gene matches. CDR3 DNA sequence: TGTGCCAGCAGCCAAGAATGGGGGGGCGAGCAGTACTTC. The encoded protein is CASSQEWGGEQYF.

This clonotype was recorded at least ten times. V gene TRBV7-2 combines with J gene TRBJ2-2; TRBD2 agrees at 13 bases. From germline, CDR1 is SGHTA and CDR2 FQGNSA. This CDR3 has 17 residues. V lost 5 bases to trimming and J lost 7 bases; unmatched junction nucleotides: 10. CDR3 protein: CASSRTSGRAANGELFF. CDR3 in DNA: TGTGCCAGCAGCCGTACTAGCGGGAGGGCCGCGAACGGGGAGCTGTTTTTT.